This T cell receptor (beta chain) was profiled in a study of a mutant IDH1 vaccine in newly diagnosed glioma. The protocol was immunoSEQ multiplex PCR, while the TCRdb copy is restricted to in-frame clones and leaves out a portion. Among some 45,000 clones listed, around 83% were seen once. Concerning this clone: As yet, its antigen is unknown. Other nucleotide sequences in the sample specify the same CDR3.

As for time point: week 35, safety follow-up. Doses comprised 300 ug of mutant IDH1 20-mer peptide each, plus topical imiquimod. The CDR3 loop spans 13 amino acids. The V gene lost 4 bases and the J gene lost 4 bases, with 11 bases spanning the gap. Germline loops: CDR1 LGHNA, CDR2 YSLEER. The genes are TRBV4-3 and TRBJ2-7; perhaps TRBD1 as D (6 bases). The specimen was PBMCs, collected from a glioma patient whose treatment included an IDH1 peptide vaccine. This receptor was obtained from a woman aged 45 to 65 with glioma. The CDR3 spells CASSLTGGYEQYF. The CDR3 DNA reads as TGCGCCAGCAGCCTGACAGGAGGATACGAGCAGTACTTC.